This T cell receptor beta chain was documented in a study of cytomegalovirus exposure and HLA in healthy donors. Losses at the gene ends were 7 bases for V and 10 bases for J; bases not matched to a gene: 10. This CDR3 comprises 14 residues. Germline V gene sequence: CDR1 MNHEY, CDR2 SMNVEV (reference sequence). As concerns this clone: Its specificity is not known.

TCRdb's table, derived via immunoSEQ multiplex PCR, lists solely in-frame clones and lacks some. The sample has 250,000 to 400,000 clones, roughly 87% seen once. Whole-study results and caveats: TCR beta chains numbering roughly 150 were designated cytomegalovirus-associated. Among TCR sequences, most were rare, though some public TCRs appeared in many donors. A subsequent analysis found that TCR clusters from the first cohort also tended to co-occur in the 90 to 150 validation repertoires, with about 94% of cluster scores above 0.

The chain carries TRBV27 and TRBJ1-6; 7 nucleotides match TRBD1. The sequence derives from a man aged 30 to 39 in good health and CMV-seronegative. Material for sequencing was PBMCs. The CDR3 region has the DNA TGTGCCAGCAAAACGACAGGGACCAAATCACCCCTCCACTTT. It encodes CASKTTGTKSPLHF.